These 22 T cell receptor beta chains share one sample of origin, sequenced in a study of T cells after yellow fever vaccination. TCRdb reprocessed the 5' RACE reads with MiXCR, giving one entry per CDR3 protein. The sample records around 530,000 distinct CDR3 sequences, around a sixth being singletons. The input for sequencing was PBMCs, taken 4 to 6 days after the first yellow fever vaccination. These receptor sequences come from a man between 18 and 29 years old who received the YFV17D yellow fever vaccine.

The chain combines TRBV20-1 with TRBJ2-2; 14 bases are a match to TRBD2. Looked up from germline, CDR1 is DFQATT and CDR2 is SNEGSKA (reference sequence). The junction had 6 bases not matched to a gene; V was cut back by 6 bases and J by 6 bases. The CDR3 runs to 15 residues. The CDR3 DNA is TGCAGTGCCCCAGGACTAGCGGGGGGTCCCGGGGAGCTGTTTTTT. It translates to CSAPGLAGGPGELFF.

This clonotype was observed at least ten times. The chain is built from TRBV10-3 and TRBJ1-2; D unclear. This CDR3 comprises 13 residues. From germline, CDR1 is ENHRY and CDR2 SYGVKD. Trimming pared 2 bases from V and 0 bases from J, leaving 4 bases between. The CDR3 DNA reads TGTGCCATCAGTGAGGGGGCTAACTATGGCTACACCTTC. It codes for CAISEGANYGYTF.

Only a few counts were recorded for this clonotype. CDR3 residues: CASSPVGLAGKEQFF. CDR3 DNA sequence: TGTGCCAGCTCACCAGTTGGACTAGCGGGGAAAGAGCAGTTCTTC. The rearrangement joins TRBV18 to TRBJ2-1; 12 bases line up with TRBD2. With V trimmed by 2 bases and J by 10 bases, 6 bases remained unmatched. The CDR3 totals 15 residues. The germline gives CDR1 KGHSH, CDR2 LQKENI.

The chain recombines TRBV28 with TRBJ2-7; TRBD1 matches 12 bases. The CDR3 extends over 18 amino acids. The V and J ends lost 1 base and 6 bases, in that order; junction bases with no gene match: 13. Germline-derived CDR1 and CDR2 are MDHEN and SYDVKM. The DNA of the CDR3 is TGTGCCAGCAGTTTATCCCCCCGGGACAGGGGGCTTTCGGCCGAGCAGTACTTC. Translating it yields CASSLSPRDRGLSAEQYF. Supplemented by reference TRBV28 and TRBJ2-7, the full variable domain reads DVKVTQSSRYLVKRTGEKVFLECVQDMDHENMFWYRQDPGLGLRLIYFSYDVKMKEKGDIPEGYSVSREKKERFSLILESASTNQTSMYLCASSLSPRDRGLSAEQYFGPGTRLTVT.

This clonotype showed up just a few times. The rearrangement uses TRBV12-3 or TRBV12-4 and TRBJ2-1; TRBD1 might be the D (5 bases). There are 12 residues in the CDR3. The V end was cut by 3 bases, the J end by 12 bases, with 12 bases between. The DNA of the CDR3 is TGTGCCAGCAGTTTGCAGGGTCTGATGCAGTTCTTC. This translates into CASSLQGLMQFF.

This clonotype was counted only a few times. V usage is TRBV12-3 or TRBV12-4 and J usage is TRBJ1-3, with D unresolved. Trimming took 6 bases from V and 0 from J, leaving 27 bases between them. The length of the CDR3 is 20 residues. In DNA form, the CDR3 reads TGTGCCAGCAGCCGCCCTCCGGGAAGAGCCGCTTGGGGCTCTGGAAACACCATATATTTT. This gives the protein CASSRPPGRAAWGSGNTIYF.

The genes are TRBV12-3 or TRBV12-4 and TRBJ1-2, with D uncertain. This CDR3 has 13 residues. V was shortened by 6 bases and J by 7 bases, with 15 bases between the two germline ends. The CDR3 nucleotides are TGTGCCAGCAGCCGACCTTCCCCGGGTGGCTACACCTTC. This encodes CASSRPSPGGYTF.

This clonotype turned up a few times. This chain joins TRBV7-8 and TRBJ1-3; 7 positions match TRBD1. This CDR3 has 15 residues. The junction had 6 bases not matched to a gene; V was cut back by 5 bases and J by 2 bases. CDR1 is SGHVS and CDR2 is FQNEAQ in the germline V gene. The CDR3 sequence: CASSQGQVPGNTIYF. The CDR3 DNA reads TGTGCCAGCAGCCAAGGACAGGTCCCTGGAAACACCATATATTTT. Full variable domain (remainder filled in from reference TRBV7-8 and TRBJ1-3): GAGVSQSPRYKVAKRGQDVALRCDPISGHVSLFWYQQALGQGPEFLTYFQNEAQLDKSGLPSDRFFAERPEGSVSTLKIQRTQQEDSAVYLCASSQGQVPGNTIYFGEGSWLTVV.

The chain links TRBV4-1 to TRBJ2-3, with a tentative D call TRBD2 (6 bases). CDR3 length equals 14 residues. The germline V and J ends were trimmed by 5 bases and 8 bases, with 17 bases remaining between them. Germline CDR1 and CDR2: MGHRA and YSYEKL. The CDR3 is CASSDGTASGTQYF. The CDR3 DNA is TGCGCCAGCAGCGACGGGACTGCCTCTGGTACGCAGTATTTT.

J is TRBJ1-1 and V is TRBV12-3 or TRBV12-4, with D perhaps matching TRBD1 (5 bases). The V end lost 6 bases, the J end lost 3 bases, and 14 bases lay between the germline ends. The CDR3 is 14 residues long. CDR3 nucleotide sequence: TGTGCCAGCAGGCGCAGGGAATTTGACACTGAAGCTTTCTTT. It yields the protein CASRRREFDTEAFF.

This clonotype was seen more than once but under ten times. This chain links TRBV7-2 with TRBJ1-4; D gene ambiguous. V was shortened by 5 bases and J by 0 bases, with 13 bases between the two germline ends. Looked up from germline, CDR1 is SGHTA and CDR2 is FQGNSA. The CDR3 contains 16 residues. The CDR3 DNA follows: TGTGCCAGCAGCCCTCAACGGGGTACAACTAATGAAAAACTGTTTTTT. This codes for CASSPQRGTTNEKLFF.

A few counts support this clonotype. This chain joins TRBV29-1 and TRBJ2-5; possible D gene TRBD1, 5 bases. Germline V gives CDR1 SQVTM, CDR2 ANQGSEA. V lost 3 bases, J lost 1 base, and 15 bases lay in between. The CDR3 length is 15 residues. This CDR3 reads CSVEGPPGLQETQYF. The DNA for the CDR3 is TGCAGCGTTGAGGGGCCACCGGGTCTCCAAGAGACCCAGTACTTC. Complete variable domain (other parts from reference TRBV29-1 and TRBJ2-5): SAVISQKPSRDICQRGTSLTIQCQVDSQVTMMFWYRQQPGQSLTLIATANQGSEATYESGFVIDKFPISRPNLTFSTLTVSNMSPEDSSIYLCSVEGPPGLQETQYFGPGTRLLVL.

This clonotype was seen a few times. The chain carries TRBV12-3 or TRBV12-4 and TRBJ2-3, with TRBD1 matching 8 bases. This CDR3 is built from 14 residues. J was trimmed by 3 bases and V by 7 bases; bases with no gene match: 6. The CDR3 protein is CASNHRGATDTQYF. The CDR3 region has the DNA TGTGCCAGCAATCACAGGGGGGCAACAGATACGCAGTATTTT.

V is TRBV29-1 and J is TRBJ2-5; D possibly corresponds to TRBD1 (6 bases). V was cut by 8 bases and J by 1 base, with 14 bases left in between. This CDR3 is 13 amino acids long. CDR1 is SQVTM, CDR2 ANQGSEA, per germline. The CDR3 nucleotides read TGCAGCTCCAGGGGTAGAAGCCAAGAGACCCAGTACTTC. Residues: CSSRGRSQETQYF.

The genes are TRBV5-4 and TRBJ2-1, with D uncertain. Germline values: CDR1 SGHNT, CDR2 YYREEE (reference sequence). The CDR3 extends over 12 amino acids. Trimming stripped 3 bases from V and 9 bases from J, with 10 bases between. DNA of the CDR3: TGTGCCAGCAGCTCAAGGGTGGGTGAGCAGTTCTTC. This gives the protein CASSSRVGEQFF.

This clonotype was counted between two and nine times. This rearrangement joins TRBV20-1 to TRBJ1-5; 7 bases map to TRBD1. Per germline, CDR1 DFQATT and CDR2 SNEGSKA (reference sequence). The CDR3 covers 14 residues. V shed 3 bases and J 4 bases; nucleotides not matched to a gene: 6. For the CDR3, the DNA is TGCAGTGCTAGGGATTCACAGGGGAATCAGCCCCAGCATTTT. It yields the protein CSARDSQGNQPQHF.

V usage is TRBV2 and J usage is TRBJ1-6; D remains ambiguous. Germline V CDR1 and CDR2: SNHLY, FYNNEI. V dropped 7 bases and J dropped 8 bases, with 15 bases sitting between them. The CDR3 is 14 amino acids. The CDR3 DNA sequence: TGTGCCAGCATAGGGTCTGCGACCCATTCACCCCTCCACTTT. Translated: CASIGSATHSPLHF.

This clonotype was recorded many times. This chain connects TRBV5-1 to TRBJ2-7; 7 bases line up with TRBD2. V trimming: 4 bases; J trimming: 5 bases; junction bases outside the gene matches: 12. CDR1 and CDR2 from the germline V gene are SGHRS and YFSETQ. CDR3 size: 15 residues. The CDR3 sequence: CASSLGLEWGHEQYF. The CDR3 DNA sequence: TGCGCCAGCAGCCTCGGACTAGAATGGGGCCACGAGCAGTACTTC.

At least ten counts were recorded for this clonotype. The rearrangement uses TRBV5-1 and TRBJ1-1; 8 nucleotides match TRBD1. The junction had 2 bases not matched to a gene; V was cut back by 5 bases and J by 5 bases. Germline CDR1 SGHRS, CDR2 YFSETQ. This CDR3 spans 12 amino acids. This chain's CDR3 is CASRTGETEAFF. The CDR3 DNA is TGCGCCAGCAGGACAGGGGAAACTGAAGCTTTCTTT.

This clonotype showed up just a few times. This chain links TRBV3-1 with TRBJ2-6, with TRBD2 as a possible D gene (6 bases). Germline-derived CDR1 and CDR2 are LGHDT and YNNKEL (reference sequence). This CDR3 has 16 amino acids. Trimming left V 1 base short and J 4 bases short, with 11 bases between. The CDR3 protein is CASSQGLAGGANVLTF. CDR3 DNA: TGTGCCAGCAGCCAAGGGTTGGCGGGAGGGGCCAACGTCCTGACTTTC.

This clonotype was seen only a few times. The chain has TRBV4-1 and TRBJ2-3; 12 positions match TRBD2. Per the germline V gene, CDR1 is MGHRA and CDR2 is YSYEKL. The trim removed 0 bases at V and 6 bases at J, leaving 7 bases unmatched. This CDR3 is built from 17 residues. The CDR3 spells CASSQEVTSGGGDTQYF. The CDR3 bases are TGCGCCAGCAGCCAAGAAGTGACTAGCGGGGGAGGGGATACGCAGTATTTT.

CDR3 loop: CASSQDPGITGELFF. The CDR3 bases are TGTGCCAGCAGCCAAGATCCGGGTATCACCGGGGAGCTGTTTTTT. The gene calls are TRBV3-1 and TRBJ2-2; D is unresolved. The length of the CDR3 is 15 residues. Germline values: CDR1 LGHDT, CDR2 YNNKEL (reference sequence). Trimming took 0 bases from V and 4 from J, leaving 9 bases between them.